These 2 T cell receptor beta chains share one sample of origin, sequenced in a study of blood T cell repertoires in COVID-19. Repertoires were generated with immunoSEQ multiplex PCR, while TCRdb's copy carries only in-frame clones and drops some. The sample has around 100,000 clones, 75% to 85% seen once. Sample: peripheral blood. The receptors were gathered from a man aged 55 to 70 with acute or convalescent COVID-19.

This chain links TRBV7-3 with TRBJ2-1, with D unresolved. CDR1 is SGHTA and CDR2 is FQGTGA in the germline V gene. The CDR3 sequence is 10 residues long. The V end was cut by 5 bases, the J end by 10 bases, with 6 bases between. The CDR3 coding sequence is TGTGCCAGCAGCCTTCCCGAGCAGTTCTTC. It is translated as CASSLPEQFF.

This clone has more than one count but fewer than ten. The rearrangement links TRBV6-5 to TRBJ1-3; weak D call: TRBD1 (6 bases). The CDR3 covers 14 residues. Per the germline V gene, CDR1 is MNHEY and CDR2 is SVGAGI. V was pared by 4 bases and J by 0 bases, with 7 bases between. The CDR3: CASSLDSSGNTIYF. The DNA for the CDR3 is TGTGCCAGCAGTTTGGACAGCTCTGGAAACACCATATATTTT.